This is a list of T cell receptor beta chains from one sample in a study of cytomegalovirus exposure and HLA in healthy donors. Sequenced by immunoSEQ multiplex PCR; TCRdb stores in-frame clones only, minus some. The sample lists approximately 160,000 clones, less than 90% occurring once. Sequenced material: PBMCs. All receptors derive from a man in his thirties or forties in good health and CMV-seropositive. The CDR3 runs from the conserved cysteine through the conserved F or W. The D gene is left open where the match is weak. Rows give clone size only sometimes, using once, few, many, or a class for an expanded clone.

D: TRBD2
V: TRBV27
size: -
J: TRBJ2-7
CDR3: CASSPRTSSTYEQYF
DNA: TGTGCCAGCAGCCCGAGGACTAGCAGTACCTACGAGCAGTACTTC

D: -
V: TRBV13
size: -
J: TRBJ2-7
CDR3: CASSLDPGDAREQYF
DNA: TGTGCCAGCAGCTTAGATCCAGGGGATGCGCGCGAGCAGTACTTC

D: -
V: TRBV19
size: few
J: TRBJ1-2
CDR3: CASSERGRGNGYTF
DNA: TGTGCCAGTAGTGAGCGGGGACGGGGGAATGGCTACACCTTC

D: -
V: TRBV9
size: -
J: TRBJ2-7
CDR3: CASSVESTASYEQYF
DNA: TGTGCCAGCAGCGTAGAGTCGACAGCGTCCTACGAGCAGTACTTC

D: TRBD2
V: TRBV19
size: few
J: TRBJ2-3
CDR3: CASSVGLAGEGDTQYF
DNA: TGTGCCAGTAGTGTAGGACTAGCGGGAGAGGGAGATACGCAGTATTTT

D: TRBD1
V: TRBV5-1
size: -
J: TRBJ1-1
CDR3: CASSPTGDTEAFF
DNA: TGCGCCAGCAGTCCCACAGGGGATACTGAAGCTTTCTTT

D: TRBD1
V: TRBV5-4
size: few
J: TRBJ2-4
CDR3: CASSLVETGAKNIQYF
DNA: TGTGCCAGCAGCTTGGTCGAGACAGGGGCTAAAAACATTCAGTACTTC

D: -
V: TRBV6-1
size: -
J: TRBJ1-3
CDR3: CASSAGAAGNTIYF
DNA: TGTGCCAGCAGTGCAGGGGCGGCTGGAAACACCATATATTTT

D: TRBD1
V: TRBV29-1
size: -
J: TRBJ1-2
CDR3: CSVTGTTNYGYTF
DNA: TGCAGCGTGACAGGGACCACTAACTATGGCTACACCTTC

D: TRBD1
V: TRBV6-5
size: -
J: TRBJ1-2
CDR3: CASSPQEGASYGYTF
DNA: TGTGCCAGCAGTCCCCAGGAGGGGGCCAGCTATGGCTACACCTTC

D: -
V: TRBV7-8
size: -
J: TRBJ1-1
CDR3: CASSLDRALNTEAFF
DNA: TGTGCCAGCAGCTTAGACAGGGCCCTGAACACTGAAGCTTTCTTT

D: -
V: TRBV6-1
size: -
J: TRBJ2-7
CDR3: CASGWEWHEQYF
DNA: TGTGCCAGCGGGTGGGAGTGGCACGAGCAGTACTTC

D: -
V: TRBV6-5
size: -
J: TRBJ1-5
CDR3: CASSMFYSNQPQHF
DNA: TGTGCCAGCAGTATGTTCTATAGCAATCAGCCCCAGCATTTT

D: -
V: TRBV7-8
size: -
J: TRBJ2-7
CDR3: CASSHPSGSYEQYF
DNA: TGTGCCAGCAGCCACCCTTCGGGTTCCTACGAGCAGTACTTC

D: TRBD1
V: TRBV29-1
size: -
J: TRBJ1-2
CDR3: CSVVRQGAHGYTF
DNA: TGCAGCGTTGTGAGACAGGGGGCGCATGGCTACACCTTC

D: -
V: TRBV5-1
size: -
J: TRBJ2-7
CDR3: CASSVSFSGRSSSYEQYF
DNA: TGCGCCAGCAGTGTGTCTTTTTCGGGAAGGAGTAGCTCCTACGAGCAGTACTTC

D: -
V: TRBV4-3
size: -
J: TRBJ2-2
CDR3: CASSQDAGASTGELFF
DNA: TGCGCCAGCAGCCAAGATGCGGGGGCGAGCACCGGGGAGCTGTTTTTT

D: -
V: TRBV6-1
size: -
J: TRBJ2-7
CDR3: CASSEGPIQGPNYEQYF
DNA: TGTGCCAGCAGTGAAGGACCGATACAGGGTCCCAACTACGAGCAGTACTTC

D: TRBD2
V: TRBV27
size: -
J: TRBJ2-5
CDR3: CASSLQLAGGLETQYF
DNA: TGTGCCAGCAGTTTACAGTTAGCGGGGGGGCTGGAGACCCAGTACTTC

D: TRBD2
V: TRBV6-5
size: -
J: TRBJ2-1
CDR3: CASSYSKQRGWDEQFF
DNA: TGTGCCAGCAGTTACTCGAAACAGCGGGGGTGGGATGAGCAGTTCTTC

D: TRBD1
V: TRBV19
size: -
J: TRBJ1-1
CDR3: CASSIRQGARTEAFF
DNA: TGTGCCAGTAGTATAAGACAGGGGGCGAGAACTGAAGCTTTCTTT

D: -
V: TRBV7-3
size: -
J: TRBJ2-1
CDR3: CASSPNREKGNEQFF
DNA: TGTGCCAGCAGCCCGAACAGGGAAAAAGGCAATGAGCAGTTCTTC

D: TRBD1
V: TRBV18
size: -
J: TRBJ1-6
CDR3: CASSLDRITSPLHF
DNA: TGTGCCAGCTCACTGGACAGGATTACTTCACCCCTCCACTTT

D: -
V: TRBV19
size: once
J: TRBJ2-3
CDR3: CASSQGLTDTQYF
DNA: TGTGCCAGTAGCCAGGGTCTCACAGATACGCAGTATTTT

D: TRBD1
V: TRBV7-3
size: -
J: TRBJ2-3
CDR3: CASSRQSGTGRTDTQYF
DNA: TGTGCCAGCAGCCGTCAATCCGGGACAGGGCGCACAGATACGCAGTATTTT

D: TRBD2
V: TRBV7-9
size: -
J: TRBJ2-5
CDR3: CASSSAGLAPRAQYF
DNA: TGTGCCAGCAGCTCCGCCGGACTAGCCCCTAGGGCCCAGTACTTC

D: TRBD1
V: TRBV13
size: few
J: TRBJ2-5
CDR3: CASSFYPGQGSRRETQYF
DNA: TGTGCCAGCAGCTTCTACCCGGGACAGGGGTCCCGGAGAGAGACCCAGTACTTC

D: TRBD1
V: TRBV7-3
size: -
J: TRBJ2-5
CDR3: CASSPYRGEEETQYF
DNA: TGTGCCAGCAGCCCCTACAGGGGGGAGGAGGAGACCCAGTACTTC

D: -
V: TRBV5-4
size: -
J: TRBJ1-2
CDR3: CASRKQGFGNYGYTF
DNA: TGTGCCAGCAGGAAGCAGGGATTTGGTAACTATGGCTACACCTTC

D: TRBD1
V: TRBV7-2
size: -
J: TRBJ1-5
CDR3: CASSWDRDGQPQHF
DNA: TGTGCCAGCAGCTGGGACAGGGACGGTCAGCCCCAGCATTTT

D: TRBD1
V: TRBV4-3
size: -
J: TRBJ2-7
CDR3: CASSHRTGDYEQYF
DNA: TGCGCCAGCAGCCACCGGACAGGGGACTACGAGCAGTACTTC